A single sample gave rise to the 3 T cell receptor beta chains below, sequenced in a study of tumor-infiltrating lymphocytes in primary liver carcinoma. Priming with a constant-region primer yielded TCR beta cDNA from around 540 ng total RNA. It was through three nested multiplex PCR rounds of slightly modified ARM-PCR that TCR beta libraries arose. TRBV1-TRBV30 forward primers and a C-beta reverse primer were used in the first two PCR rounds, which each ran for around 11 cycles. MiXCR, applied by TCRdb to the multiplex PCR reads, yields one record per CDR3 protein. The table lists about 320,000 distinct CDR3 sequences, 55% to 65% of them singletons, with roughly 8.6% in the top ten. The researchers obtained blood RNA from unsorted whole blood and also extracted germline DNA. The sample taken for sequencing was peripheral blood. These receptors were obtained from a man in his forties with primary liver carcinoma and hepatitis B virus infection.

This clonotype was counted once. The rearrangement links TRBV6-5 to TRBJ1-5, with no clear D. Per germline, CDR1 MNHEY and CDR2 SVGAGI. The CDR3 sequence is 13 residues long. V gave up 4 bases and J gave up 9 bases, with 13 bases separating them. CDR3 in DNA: TGTGCCAGCAGTTCGACTATATGGGGGCCCCAGCATTTT. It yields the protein CASSSTIWGPQHF.

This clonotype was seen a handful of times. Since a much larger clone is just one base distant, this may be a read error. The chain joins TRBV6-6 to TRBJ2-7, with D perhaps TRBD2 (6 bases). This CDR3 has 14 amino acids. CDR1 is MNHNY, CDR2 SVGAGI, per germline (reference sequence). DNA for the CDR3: TGTGCCAGCAGTTCTATGACTAGACCCTACGGGCAGTACTTC. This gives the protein CASSSMTRPYGQYF.

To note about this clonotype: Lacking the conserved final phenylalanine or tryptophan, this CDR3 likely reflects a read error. This CDR3 reads CASSDRGHGFRNTIYL. CDR3 DNA: TGTGCCAGCAGCGACCGGGGGCATGGTTTCCGAAACACCATATATTTG. V is TRBV11-3 and J is TRBJ1-3; TRBD1 is a possible D gene (6 bases). The CDR3 totals 16 residues. The germline V and J ends were trimmed by 5 bases and 5 bases, with 19 bases remaining between them. The germline gives CDR1 SGHNT, CDR2 YENEEA.